This T cell receptor beta chain was sequenced in a study of shared clonotypes between healthy human individuals. At a deep level, the assay was run. Sequenced by immunoSEQ multiplex PCR; TCRdb stores in-frame clones only, minus some. The sample yields millions of clones, 93% seen once. Everyone who donated was a Caucasian adult who lived in Nashville, Tennessee. The sequence came from a man between 18 and 35 years old in good health. Some clones in this sample may be carry-over from other donors' samples. The sequencing sample was made of naive CD4+ T cells from PBMCs. Noted subset: CD45RA+ positively selected.

The CDR3 loop reads CASSMGQGRSYEQYF. CDR3 DNA sequence: TGTGCCAGCAGCATGGGGCAGGGCCGCTCCTACGAGCAGTACTTC. This sequence joins TRBV7-2 and TRBJ2-7, with D perhaps TRBD1 (5 bases). The ends were cut back, 5 bases at V and 0 bases at J, with 14 bases in the middle. The germline CDR1 and CDR2 sequences are SGHTA and FQGNSA. The CDR3 is 15 amino acids.